One and the same sample provided the 5 T cell receptor beta chains below, sequenced in a study of CXCR3-negative and CXCR3-positive naive CD8 T cells. Whole-study results and caveats: In CXCR3-positive naive cells, the TRB CDR3s were more hydrophobic than in CXCR3-negative naive cells.

With UMI labels, 5' RACE was used to prepare the TRB cDNA libraries. TCRdb reprocessed the 5' RACE reads and reports one entry per CDR3 protein, with no DNA. The listing contains 55,000 to 75,000 distinct CDR3 sequences. No antigen is known for these receptors. Material: naive CXCR3+ CD8+ T cells from blood. Indicated subset: CD45RO-CCR7+CD27+CD95- naive CD8+ T cells expressing CXCR3 (TNR3+). Source of these receptors: a human donor in good health. Some clones in this sample may be carry-over from other donors' samples.

The chain uses TRBV5-4 and TRBJ2-1. Per the germline V gene, CDR1 is SGHNT and CDR2 is YYREEE (reference sequence). The CDR3 has 16 amino acids. The CDR3: CASSLTDSYSWNEQFF.

This chain uses TRBV5-1 with TRBJ2-2; TCRdb's assignment of TRBD2 cannot be checked, as there is no DNA. The CDR3 spans 16 residues. Looked up from germline, CDR1 is SGHRS and CDR2 is YFSETQ. This CDR3 is CASTSGTSFLTGELLF.

V gene TRBV13 combines with J gene TRBJ2-3; the D call from TCRdb, TRBD2, cannot be confirmed without DNA. CDR1 and CDR2 (germline): PRHDT, FYEKMQ (reference sequence). The CDR3 sequence is 16 residues long. CDR3 sequence: CATETWGGGATDTQYF.

The rearrangement uses TRBV29-1 and TRBJ2-2; the TCRdb call, TRBD1, lacks DNA for checking. The germline gives CDR1 SQVTM, CDR2 ANQGSEA. CDR3 size: 14 residues. The CDR3 region is CSVEWDRNTGELFF.

The V call is TRBV7-3, the J call TRBJ2-2; TCRdb picks TRBD2, but there is no DNA to check that call. The CDR3 runs 16 residues. In germline, CDR1 is SGHTA, CDR2 FQGTGA. The CDR3 here is CASSPRDSTNTGELFF.